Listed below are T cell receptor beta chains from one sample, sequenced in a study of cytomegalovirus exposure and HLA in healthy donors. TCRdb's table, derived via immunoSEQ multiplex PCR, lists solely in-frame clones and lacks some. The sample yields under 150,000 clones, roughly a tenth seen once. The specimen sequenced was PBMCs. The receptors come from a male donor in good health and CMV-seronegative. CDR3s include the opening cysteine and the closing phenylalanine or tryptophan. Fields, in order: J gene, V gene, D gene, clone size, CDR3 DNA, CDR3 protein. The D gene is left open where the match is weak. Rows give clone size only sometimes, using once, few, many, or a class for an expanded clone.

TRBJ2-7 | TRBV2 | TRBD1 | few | TGTGCCAGCAGTGACAGGACAGGGACCACCTACGAGCAGTACTTC | CASSDRTGTTYEQYF
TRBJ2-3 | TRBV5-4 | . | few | TGTGCCAGCAGCTTGGACCCAGGGGGAGGCGATACGCAGTATTTT | CASSLDPGGGDTQYF
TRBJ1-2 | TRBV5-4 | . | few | TGTGCCAGCACCGAGGCGACAGGCTATGGCTACACCTTC | CASTEATGYGYTF
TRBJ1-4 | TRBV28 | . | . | TGTGCCAGCAGAAGCAGGGCTACTGAAAAACTGTTTTTT | CASRSRATEKLFF
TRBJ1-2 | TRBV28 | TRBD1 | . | TGTGCCAGCAGGGGGACAGCTCCTAACTATGGCTACACCTTC | CASRGTAPNYGYTF
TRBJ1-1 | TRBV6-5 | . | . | TGTGCCAGCAGTTACGGCGGGATGAACACTGAAGCTTTCTTT | CASSYGGMNTEAFF
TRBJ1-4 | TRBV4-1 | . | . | TGCGCCAGCAGCCAAGGGGCAAACGGGGATGAAAAACTGTTTTTT | CASSQGANGDEKLFF
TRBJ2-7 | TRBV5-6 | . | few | TGTGCCAGCAGCAAAGACTCAAGCTCCTACGAGCAGTACTTC | CASSKDSSSYEQYF
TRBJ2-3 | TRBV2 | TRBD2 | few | TGTGCCAGCATATTGGAATCGGGACTAGCGGGAGATACGCAGTATTTT | CASILESGLAGDTQYF
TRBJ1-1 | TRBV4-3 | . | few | TGCGCCAGCAGCCAGGGGTACAGGACCACTGAAGCTTTCTTT | CASSQGYRTTEAFF
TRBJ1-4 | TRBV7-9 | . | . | TGTGCCAGCAGCTTACCAGAGGCAACTAATGAAAAACTGTTTTTT | CASSLPEATNEKLFF
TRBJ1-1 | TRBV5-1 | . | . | TGCGCCAGCAGCTTAGGGGTCTTGGCCATGAACACTGAAGCTTTCTTT | CASSLGVLAMNTEAFF
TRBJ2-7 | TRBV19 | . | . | TGTGCCAGTAGTACGGGAGACGAGCAGTACTTC | CASSTGDEQYF
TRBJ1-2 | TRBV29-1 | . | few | TGCAGCGTTGAGGACAGTCTTTCTCTCTATGGCTACACCTTC | CSVEDSLSLYGYTF
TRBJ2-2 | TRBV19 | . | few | TGTGCCAGTAGTCCCCTGCCACGCGCGGGGAACACCGGGGAGCTGTTTTTT | CASSPLPRAGNTGELFF
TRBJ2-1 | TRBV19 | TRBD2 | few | TGTGCCAGTAGTATCGCGACTAGCGGGGTTGTAAATGAGCAGTTCTTC | CASSIATSGVVNEQFF
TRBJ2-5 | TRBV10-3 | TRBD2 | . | TGTGCCATCAGCCGCGGGAGGGAGACCCAGTACTTC | CAISRGRETQYF
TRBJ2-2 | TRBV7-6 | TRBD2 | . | TGTGCCAGCAGCTCGGCCCCTAGCGGGGCGAACACCGGGGAGCTGTTTTTT | CASSSAPSGANTGELFF
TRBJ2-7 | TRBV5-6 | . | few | TGTGCCAGCAGCTTGCGGTTGTACAGGGCGGACCACGAGCAGTACTTC | CASSLRLYRADHEQYF
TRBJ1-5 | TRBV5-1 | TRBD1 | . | TGCGCCAGCAGAGTAGGGACAGGGGGCAATCAGCCCCAGCATTTT | CASRVGTGGNQPQHF
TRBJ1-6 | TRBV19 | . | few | TGTGCCAGTAGTATTGGAGACAGGTATTCACCCCTCCACTTT | CASSIGDRYSPLHF
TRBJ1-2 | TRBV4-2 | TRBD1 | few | TGTGCCAGCAGCCAAGCGGGACAGGTGAGGGATATATATGGCTACACCTTC | CASSQAGQVRDIYGYTF